What follows describes a single T cell receptor (beta chain). The antigen it binds to is not known. No qualities accompany the bases; no much larger clone lies one base away. This record belongs to a study of OX40 agonist ivuxolimab in advanced cancers. For the wider study: Ivuxolimab, which targeted the costimulatory receptor OX40 (CD134), was an agonistic, fully human IgG2 monoclonal antibody. A male proportion of roughly 80% and a mean age of roughly 58 years, ranging from 23 to 79, were recorded for the dose-escalation cohort. The monotherapy dose-escalation portion (N = 52 patients) of the phase I ivuxolimab trial is reported in the paper. Peripheral TCRbeta sequencing aimed to test whether ivuxolimab altered TCR sequence diversity and caused clonal T-cell expansion. Partial responses were achieved by three dose-escalation patients, of whom one had hepatocellular carcinoma and two had cutaneous melanoma. Patients were allowed to have had prior anti-PD-1, anti-PD-L1 or anti-CTLA-4 therapy, and approximately 37% of the dose-escalation patients had been treated with checkpoint inhibitors. Intravenous ivuxolimab was administered to patients every 2 weeks at six dose levels: 0.01, 0.1, 0.3, 1.5, 3 and 10 mg/kg. Of the approximately 50 dose-escalation patients, hepatocellular carcinoma was present in roughly 19, melanoma in some 15, renal cell carcinoma in 9 and head and neck cancer in 9.

Relative to germline, V is 7 bases shorter and J is 0 bases shorter, with 18 bases between their ends. The cysteine opens and the phenylalanine closes a CDR3 of 16 amino acids. Only CDR3 DNA remains: 48 bases, in frame from the first base. CDR1 and CDR2 were assigned from the germline V gene as ENHRY and SYGVKD. What the research found in general, with its limitations: After ivuxolimab, expanded clones were on average more numerous among CD8+ T cells than among CD4+ T cells. Low levels of normalized T-cell clonal expansion were also shown by some nonresponding patients. In the 0.1-3.0 mg/kg groups, partial responders had among the lowest normalized peripheral clonal expansion, particularly in CD8+ T cells. At doses from 0.1 to 3.0 mg/kg, clonal expansion was seen in both CD4+ and CD8+ blood T cells between baseline and week 6. Antigen specificity was not determined for the clonally expanded peripheral T cells.

Patients with autoimmune disease history or receiving systemic immunosuppression were excluded from the trial. In every dose cohort, peripheral blood was drawn for TCR sequencing at baseline, cycle 4 day 1, and cycle 7 day 1. The samples were drawn from a first-in-human, open-label, multicenter phase I dose-escalation trial of ivuxolimab. Adults with locally advanced or metastatic head and neck squamous cell, hepatocellular, melanoma or renal cell carcinoma were enrolled in the trial. Before TCR sequencing, CD4+ and CD8+ T cells were separately sorted from peripheral blood. To sequence the TCRbeta CDR3 region, genomic DNA was isolated from the sorted cells. TCRbeta CDR3 regions were sequenced using the immunoSEQ Assay. TCRdb obtained this table from immuneACCESS and retained in-frame rearrangements with V and J assigned. These tables miss some clones; where compared with another copy, unresolved V genes account for less than half of the shortfall, and the remainder is unexplained. Present in this sample are about 37,000 clones, roughly 90% of which were seen just once. Clones ranked in the top ten supply less than 0.65% of the sample.

This sample comprised CD4+ or CD8+ T cells sorted from blood, obtained in a trial of the OX40 agonist ivuxolimab. This chain joins TRBV10-3 to TRBJ1-2, with no confident D gene call. The sequence was collected from an adult with an advanced solid tumor such as melanoma, head and neck, liver or kidney cancer. The CDR3 is CAITPRKEGANYGYTF. At the DNA level, the sequence is TGTGCCATCACCCCCAGGAAGGAGGGAGCTAACTATGGCTACACCTTC.